What follows is one T cell receptor (beta chain) and its context. The sample belongs to a study of identical twins. Germline V gene data show CDR1 as DFQATT and CDR2 as SNEGSKA (reference sequence). V lost 2 bases to trimming and J lost 5 bases, with 5 bases between them. CDR3 length equals 11 residues. One entry per CDR3 protein results from TCRdb running MiXCR on the 5' RACE reads. The sample holds 1.5 million to 2 million distinct CDR3 sequences, about 30% seen once. Every donor was a healthy Caucasian. The TCR sequence derives from a newborn girl in good health. The chain has TRBV20-1 and TRBJ2-3; D not certain. Sequenced input: cord blood. CDR3 sequence: CSARWLDTQYF. CDR3 coding DNA: TGCAGTGCTAGATGGTTAGATACGCAGTATTTT.